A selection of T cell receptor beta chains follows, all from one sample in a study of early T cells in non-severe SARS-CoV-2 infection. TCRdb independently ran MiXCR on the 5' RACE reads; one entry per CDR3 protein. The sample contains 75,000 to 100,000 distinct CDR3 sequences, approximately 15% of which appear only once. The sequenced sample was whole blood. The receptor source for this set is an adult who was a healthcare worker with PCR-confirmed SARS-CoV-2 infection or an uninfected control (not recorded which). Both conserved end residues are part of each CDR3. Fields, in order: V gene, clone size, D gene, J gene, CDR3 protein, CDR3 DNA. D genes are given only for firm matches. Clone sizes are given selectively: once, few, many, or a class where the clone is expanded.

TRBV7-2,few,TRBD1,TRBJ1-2,CASSSQGVGGYGYTF,TGTGCCAGCAGCTCCCAGGGGGTGGGCGGCTATGGCTACACCTTC
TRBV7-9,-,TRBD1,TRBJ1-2,CASSSTTGTGYTF,TGTGCCAGCAGCTCAACGACAGGGACTGGCTACACCTTC
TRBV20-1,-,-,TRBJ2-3,CSARDPGSEDTQYF,TGCAGTGCTAGAGATCCGGGTAGCGAGGATACGCAGTATTTT
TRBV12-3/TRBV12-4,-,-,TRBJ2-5,CASCRWRETQYF,TGTGCCAGCTGTAGGTGGCGGGAGACCCAGTACTTC
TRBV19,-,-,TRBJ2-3,CASSSSTPHTDTQYF,TGTGCCAGTAGTTCTAGCACCCCCCACACAGATACGCAGTATTTT
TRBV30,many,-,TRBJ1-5,CAWSTGSGNQPQHF,TGTGCCTGGAGTACGGGGAGCGGCAATCAGCCCCAGCATTTT
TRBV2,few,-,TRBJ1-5,CASSELEYQPQHF,TGTGCCAGCAGTGAATTAGAGTATCAGCCCCAGCATTTT
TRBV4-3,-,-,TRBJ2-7,CASSQERSRAYEQYF,TGCGCCAGCAGCCAAGAAAGATCCAGGGCCTACGAGCAGTACTTC
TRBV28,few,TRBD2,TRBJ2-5,CATAGGKETQYF,TGTGCCACCGCGGGAGGTAAAGAGACCCAGTACTTC
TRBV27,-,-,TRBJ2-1,CASSLGDLADNEQFF,TGTGCCAGCAGTTTAGGGGACTTAGCTGACAATGAGCAGTTCTTC
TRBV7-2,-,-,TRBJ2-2,CASSLGTSNSGELFF,TGTGCCAGCAGCTTAGGGACATCAAATTCCGGGGAGCTGTTTTTT
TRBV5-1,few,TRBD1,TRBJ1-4,CASSGTANEKLFF,TGCGCCAGCAGCGGGACAGCTAATGAAAAACTGTTTTTT
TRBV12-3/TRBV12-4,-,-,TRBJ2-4,CASSPLGPTDLNIQYF,TGTGCCAGCAGTCCCCTAGGTCCAACAGATCTAAACATTCAGTACTTC
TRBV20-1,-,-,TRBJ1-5,CSAREWGDQPQHF,TGCAGTGCTAGGGAGTGGGGTGATCAGCCCCAGCATTTT
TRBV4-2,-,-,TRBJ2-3,CASSQDLGQPGGDTQYF,TGTGCCAGCAGCCAAGATTTGGGCCAGCCCGGGGGAGATACGCAGTATTTT
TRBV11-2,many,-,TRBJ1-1,CASSLEPGGGTEAFF,TGTGCCAGCAGCTTAGAACCGGGTGGTGGCACTGAAGCTTTCTTT
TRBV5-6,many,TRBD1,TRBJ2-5,CASSLRTGVAETQYF,TGTGCCAGCAGCCTGAGAACAGGGGTTGCGGAGACCCAGTACTTC
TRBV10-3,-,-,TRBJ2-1,CAISESGGTLNEQFF,TGTGCCATCAGTGAGTCTGGGGGAACCCTCAATGAGCAGTTCTTC
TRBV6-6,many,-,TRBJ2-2,CASSYSTAGELFF,TGTGCCAGCAGTTACTCGACTGCCGGGGAGCTGTTTTTT
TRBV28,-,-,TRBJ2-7,CASTSDRPYEQYF,TGTGCCAGCACAAGCGACAGACCATACGAGCAGTACTTC
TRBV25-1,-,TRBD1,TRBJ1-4,CASSDPTGVHEKLFF,TGTGCCAGCAGTGACCCGACAGGGGTTCATGAAAAACTGTTTTTT
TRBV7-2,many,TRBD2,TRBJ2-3,CASSPAGVTDTQYF,TGTGCCAGCAGCCCAGCGGGAGTAACAGATACGCAGTATTTT
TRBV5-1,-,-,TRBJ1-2,CASTRDGTNYGYTF,TGCGCCAGCACTAGAGATGGGACTAACTATGGCTACACCTTC
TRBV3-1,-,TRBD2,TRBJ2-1,CASSPYGTSKDEQFF,TGTGCCAGCAGCCCCTACGGGACTAGCAAGGATGAGCAGTTCTTC
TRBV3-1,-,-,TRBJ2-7,CASSQDHVGKNRYEQYF,TGTGCCAGCAGCCAAGATCATGTAGGCAAAAACCGCTACGAGCAGTACTTC
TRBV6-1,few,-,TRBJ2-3,CASTERITDTQYF,TGTGCCAGCACGGAGCGGATCACAGATACGCAGTATTTT
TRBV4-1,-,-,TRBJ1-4,CASSQSPPVSNEKLFF,TGCGCCAGCAGCCAGAGTCCCCCAGTCTCTAATGAAAAACTGTTTTTT
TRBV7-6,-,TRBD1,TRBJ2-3,CASSVKLTGEVDTQYF,TGTGCCAGCAGCGTTAAACTGACAGGGGAGGTAGATACGCAGTATTTT
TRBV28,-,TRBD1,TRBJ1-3,CASKGTGRDTIYF,TGTGCCAGCAAAGGGACAGGGCGGGACACCATATATTTT
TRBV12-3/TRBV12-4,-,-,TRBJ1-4,CASSLASNNEKLFF,TGTGCCAGCAGTTTAGCGAGTAATAATGAAAAACTGTTTTTT
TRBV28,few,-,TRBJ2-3,CASSVRDTQYF,TGTGCCAGCAGCGTAAGAGATACGCAGTATTTT
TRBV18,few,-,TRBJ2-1,CASSPSAASRKDNEQFF,TGTGCCAGCTCACCCAGCGCTGCATCCCGGAAGGACAATGAGCAGTTCTTC
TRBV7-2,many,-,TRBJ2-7,CASSLNAGSVEQYF,TGTGCCAGCAGCTTAAATGCAGGGTCAGTCGAGCAGTACTTC
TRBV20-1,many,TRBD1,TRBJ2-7,CSASGDSYYEQYF,TGCAGTGCTAGCGGGGACAGCTACTACGAGCAGTACTTC
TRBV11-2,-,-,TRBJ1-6,CASSLGAAPLHF,TGTGCCAGCAGCTTAGGGGCCGCACCCCTCCACTTT
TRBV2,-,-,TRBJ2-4,CASSEGGAAKNIQYF,TGTGCCAGCAGTGAAGGCGGAGCGGCCAAAAACATTCAGTACTTC
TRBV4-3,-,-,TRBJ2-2,CASSQETLPDWELFF,TGCGCCAGCAGCCAAGAAACCTTGCCCGATTGGGAGCTGTTTTTT